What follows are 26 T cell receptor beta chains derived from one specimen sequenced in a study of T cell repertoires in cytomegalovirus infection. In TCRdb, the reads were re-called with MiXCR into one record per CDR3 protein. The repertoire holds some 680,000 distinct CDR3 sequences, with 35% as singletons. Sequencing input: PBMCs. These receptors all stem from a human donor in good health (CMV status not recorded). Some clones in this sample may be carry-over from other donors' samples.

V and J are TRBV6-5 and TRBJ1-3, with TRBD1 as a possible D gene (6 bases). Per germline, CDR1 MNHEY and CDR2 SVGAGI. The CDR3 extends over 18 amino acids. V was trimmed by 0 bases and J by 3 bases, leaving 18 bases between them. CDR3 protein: CASSYSRGATGIGNTIYF. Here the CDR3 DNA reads TGTGCCAGCAGTTACTCCCGGGGGGCAACAGGAATTGGAAACACCATATATTTT.

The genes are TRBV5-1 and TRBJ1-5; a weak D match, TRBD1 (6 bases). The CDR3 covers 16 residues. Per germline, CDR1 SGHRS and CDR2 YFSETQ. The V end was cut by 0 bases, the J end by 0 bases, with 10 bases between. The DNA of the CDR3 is TGCGCCAGCAGCTTGGATGGCAGGGGTAGCAATCAGCCCCAGCATTTT. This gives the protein CASSLDGRGSNQPQHF.

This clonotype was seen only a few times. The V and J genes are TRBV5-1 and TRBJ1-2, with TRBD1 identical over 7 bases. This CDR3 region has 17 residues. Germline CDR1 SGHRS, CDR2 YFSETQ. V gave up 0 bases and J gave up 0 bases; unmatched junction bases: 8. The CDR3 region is CASSLGLGTEPNYGYTF. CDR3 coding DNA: TGCGCCAGCAGCTTGGGACTTGGGACAGAGCCTAACTATGGCTACACCTTC.

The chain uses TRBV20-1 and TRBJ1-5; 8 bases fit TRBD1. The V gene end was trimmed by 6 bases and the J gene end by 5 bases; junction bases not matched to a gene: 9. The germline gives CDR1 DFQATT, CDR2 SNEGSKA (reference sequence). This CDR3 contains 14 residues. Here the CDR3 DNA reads TGCAGTGCAGAGGACAGGGAGGGGGATCAGCCCCAGCATTTT. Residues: CSAEDREGDQPQHF.

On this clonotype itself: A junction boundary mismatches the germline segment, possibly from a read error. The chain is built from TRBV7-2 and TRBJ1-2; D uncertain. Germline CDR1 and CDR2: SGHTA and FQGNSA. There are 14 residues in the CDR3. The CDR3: CSSSFSSPGNGYTF. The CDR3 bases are TGTTCCAGCAGCTTTTCGAGCCCGGGCAATGGCTACACCTTC.

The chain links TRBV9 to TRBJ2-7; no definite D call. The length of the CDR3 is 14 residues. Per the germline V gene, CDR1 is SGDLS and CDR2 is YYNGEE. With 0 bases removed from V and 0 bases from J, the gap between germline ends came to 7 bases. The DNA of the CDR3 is TGTGCCAGCAGCGTAGGGTCGGACTCCTACGAGCAGTACTTC. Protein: CASSVGSDSYEQYF.

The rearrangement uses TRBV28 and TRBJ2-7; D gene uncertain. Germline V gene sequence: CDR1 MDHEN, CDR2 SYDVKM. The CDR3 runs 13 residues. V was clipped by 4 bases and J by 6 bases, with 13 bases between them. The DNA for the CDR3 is TGTGCCAGCAGTTCCCCTCCTCCAGGCGAGCAGTACTTC. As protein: CASSSPPPGEQYF.

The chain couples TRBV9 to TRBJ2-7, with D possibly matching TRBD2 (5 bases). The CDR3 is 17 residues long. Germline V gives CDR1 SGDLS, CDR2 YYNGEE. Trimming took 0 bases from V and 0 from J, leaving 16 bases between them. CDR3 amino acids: CASSVGGPARSSYEQYF. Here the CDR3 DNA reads TGTGCCAGCAGCGTAGGCGGGCCAGCACGAAGCTCCTACGAGCAGTACTTC.

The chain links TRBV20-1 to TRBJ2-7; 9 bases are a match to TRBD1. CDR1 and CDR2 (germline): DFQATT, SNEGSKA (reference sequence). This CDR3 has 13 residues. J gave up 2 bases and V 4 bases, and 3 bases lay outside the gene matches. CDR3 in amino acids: CSANRGRAYEQYF. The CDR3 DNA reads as TGCAGTGCTAACAGGGGGCGAGCCTACGAGCAGTACTTC.

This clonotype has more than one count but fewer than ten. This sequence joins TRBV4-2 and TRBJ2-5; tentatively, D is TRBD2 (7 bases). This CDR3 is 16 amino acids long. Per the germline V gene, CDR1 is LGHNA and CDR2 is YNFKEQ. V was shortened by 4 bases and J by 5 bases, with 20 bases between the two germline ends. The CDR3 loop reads CASSRDPGGGGETQYF. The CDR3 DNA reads TGTGCCAGCAGCCGGGATCCCGGGGGAGGGGGGGAGACCCAGTACTTC.

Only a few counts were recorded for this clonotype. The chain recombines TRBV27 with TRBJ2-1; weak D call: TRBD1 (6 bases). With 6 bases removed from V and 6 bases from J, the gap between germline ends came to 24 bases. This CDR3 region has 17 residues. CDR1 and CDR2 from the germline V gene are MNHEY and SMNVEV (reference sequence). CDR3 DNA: TGTGCCAGCAGCGTTCTCACTCTGGAAGGACAGTTCAATGAGCAGTTCTTC. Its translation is CASSVLTLEGQFNEQFF.

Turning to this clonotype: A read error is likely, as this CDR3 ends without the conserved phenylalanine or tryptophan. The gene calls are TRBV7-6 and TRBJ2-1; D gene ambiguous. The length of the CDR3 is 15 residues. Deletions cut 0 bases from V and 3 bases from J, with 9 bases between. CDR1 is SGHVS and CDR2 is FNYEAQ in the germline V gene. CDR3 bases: TGTGCCAGCAGCTTAGCAGGGCCCATCTACAATGAGCAGTTCTGC. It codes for CASSLAGPIYNEQFC.

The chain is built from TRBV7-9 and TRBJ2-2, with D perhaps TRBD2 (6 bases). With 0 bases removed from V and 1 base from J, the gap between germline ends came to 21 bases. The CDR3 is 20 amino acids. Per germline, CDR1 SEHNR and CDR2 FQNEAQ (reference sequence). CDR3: CASSLAYGAGLNQNTGELFF. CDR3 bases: TGTGCCAGCAGCTTAGCCTATGGGGCGGGACTCAACCAGAACACCGGGGAGCTGTTTTTT.

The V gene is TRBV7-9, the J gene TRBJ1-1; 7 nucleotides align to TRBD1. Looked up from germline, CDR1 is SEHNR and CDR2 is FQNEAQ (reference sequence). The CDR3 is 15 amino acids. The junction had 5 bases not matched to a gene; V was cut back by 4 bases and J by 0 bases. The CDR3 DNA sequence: TGTGCCAGCAGCTCCCAAGGACAGGTGAACACTGAAGCTTTCTTT. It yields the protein CASSSQGQVNTEAFF.

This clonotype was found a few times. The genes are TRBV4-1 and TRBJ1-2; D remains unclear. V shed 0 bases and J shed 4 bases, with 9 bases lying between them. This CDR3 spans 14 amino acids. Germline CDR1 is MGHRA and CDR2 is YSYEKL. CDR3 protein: CASSQDPVGYGYTF. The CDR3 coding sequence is TGCGCCAGCAGCCAAGATCCGGTGGGCTATGGCTACACCTTC.

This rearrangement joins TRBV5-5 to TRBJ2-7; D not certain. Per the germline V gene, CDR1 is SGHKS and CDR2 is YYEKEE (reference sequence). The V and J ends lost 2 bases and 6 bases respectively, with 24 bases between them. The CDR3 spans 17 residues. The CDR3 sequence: CASSLSAAAYLGAEQYF. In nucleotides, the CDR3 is TGTGCCAGCAGCTTATCCGCCGCCGCTTATCTCGGTGCCGAGCAGTACTTC.

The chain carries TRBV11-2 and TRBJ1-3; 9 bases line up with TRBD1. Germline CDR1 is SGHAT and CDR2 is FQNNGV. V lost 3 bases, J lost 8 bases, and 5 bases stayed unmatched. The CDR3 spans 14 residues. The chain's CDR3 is CASSFGTGLDTIYF. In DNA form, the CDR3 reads TGTGCCAGCAGCTTTGGGACAGGGCTGGACACCATATATTTT.

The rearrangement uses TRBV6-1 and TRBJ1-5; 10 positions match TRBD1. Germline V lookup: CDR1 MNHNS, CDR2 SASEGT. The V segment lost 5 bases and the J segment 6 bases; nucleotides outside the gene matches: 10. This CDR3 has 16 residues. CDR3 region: CASSSIRQGASQPQHF. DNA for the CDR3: TGTGCCAGCAGTTCCATCAGACAGGGGGCTAGTCAGCCCCAGCATTTT.

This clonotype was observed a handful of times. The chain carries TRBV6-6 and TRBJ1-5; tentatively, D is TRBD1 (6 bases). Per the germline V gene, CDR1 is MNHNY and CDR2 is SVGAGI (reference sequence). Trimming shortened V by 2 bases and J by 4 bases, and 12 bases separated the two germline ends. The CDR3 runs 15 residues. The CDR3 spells CASSYGQGTNQPQHF. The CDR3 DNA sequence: TGTGCCAGCAGTTACGGTCAGGGGACAAATCAGCCCCAGCATTTT.

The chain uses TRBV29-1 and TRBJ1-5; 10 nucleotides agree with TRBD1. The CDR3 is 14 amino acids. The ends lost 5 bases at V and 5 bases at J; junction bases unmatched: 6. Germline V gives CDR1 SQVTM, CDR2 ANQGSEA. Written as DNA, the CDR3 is TGCAGCGTTTCCGGACAGGGGGAATATCAGCCCCAGCATTTT. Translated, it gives CSVSGQGEYQPQHF.

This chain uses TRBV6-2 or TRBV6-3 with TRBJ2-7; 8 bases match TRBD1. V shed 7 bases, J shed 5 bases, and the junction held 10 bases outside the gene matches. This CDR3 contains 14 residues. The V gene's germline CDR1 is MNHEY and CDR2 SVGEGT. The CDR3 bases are TGTGCCAGCACCCACCCGGGACAGGCCGACGAGCAGTACTTC. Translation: CASTHPGQADEQYF.

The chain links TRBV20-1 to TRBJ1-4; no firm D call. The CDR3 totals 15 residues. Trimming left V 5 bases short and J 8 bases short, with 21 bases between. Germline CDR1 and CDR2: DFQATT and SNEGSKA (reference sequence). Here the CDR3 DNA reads TGCAGTGCTCCGGACGTGTTGTCCGTGGAGGAAAAACTGTTTTTT. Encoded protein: CSAPDVLSVEEKLFF.

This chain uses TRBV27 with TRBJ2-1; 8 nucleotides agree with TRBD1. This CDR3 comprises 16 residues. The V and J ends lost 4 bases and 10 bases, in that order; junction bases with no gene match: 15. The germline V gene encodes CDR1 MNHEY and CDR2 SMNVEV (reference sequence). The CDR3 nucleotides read TGTGCCAGCAGTTCCTTTCTCGGACAGGGCAGGGGGGAGCAGTTCTTC. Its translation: CASSSFLGQGRGEQFF.

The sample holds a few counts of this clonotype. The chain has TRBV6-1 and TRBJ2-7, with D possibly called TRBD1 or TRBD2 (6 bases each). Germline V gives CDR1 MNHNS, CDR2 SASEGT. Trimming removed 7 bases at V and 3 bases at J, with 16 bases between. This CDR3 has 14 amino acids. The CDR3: CASNQYEGGYEQYF. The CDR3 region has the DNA TGTGCCAGCAATCAGTATGAGGGGGGCTACGAGCAGTACTTC.

This CDR3 is CASSLLGLVNEQFF. The CDR3 bases are TGTGCCAGCAGCCTCCTGGGACTAGTGAATGAGCAGTTCTTC. The chain joins TRBV7-6 to TRBJ2-1; TRBD2 aligns across 8 bases. Germline CDR1 and CDR2: SGHVS and FNYEAQ. Losses at the gene ends were 5 bases for V and 7 bases for J; bases not matched to a gene: 7. The CDR3 contains 14 residues.

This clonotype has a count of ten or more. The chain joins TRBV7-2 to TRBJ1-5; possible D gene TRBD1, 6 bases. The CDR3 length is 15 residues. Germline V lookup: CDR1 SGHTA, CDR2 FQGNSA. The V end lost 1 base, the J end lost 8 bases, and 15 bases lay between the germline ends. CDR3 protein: CASSLVGGVLKPQHF. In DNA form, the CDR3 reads TGTGCCAGCAGCTTAGTGGGGGGCGTTTTAAAGCCCCAGCATTTT.